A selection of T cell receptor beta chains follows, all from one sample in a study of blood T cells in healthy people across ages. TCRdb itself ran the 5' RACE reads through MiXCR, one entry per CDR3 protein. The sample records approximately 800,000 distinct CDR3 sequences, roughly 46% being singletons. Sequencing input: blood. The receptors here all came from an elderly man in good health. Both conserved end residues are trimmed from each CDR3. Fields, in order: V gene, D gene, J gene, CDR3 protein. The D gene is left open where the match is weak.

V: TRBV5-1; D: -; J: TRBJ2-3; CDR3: ASSPTTDTQY
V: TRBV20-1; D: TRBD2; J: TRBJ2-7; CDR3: SARMAGEIHGQY
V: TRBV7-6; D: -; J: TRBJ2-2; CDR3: ASRREALGGELF
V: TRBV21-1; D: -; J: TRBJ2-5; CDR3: ASSGKVAGPCETQY
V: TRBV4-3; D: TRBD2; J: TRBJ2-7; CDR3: ASSQKGLAGEGEQY
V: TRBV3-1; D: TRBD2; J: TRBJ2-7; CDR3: ASSQPPRQLAGSPYEQY
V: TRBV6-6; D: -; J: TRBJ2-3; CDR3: ASIGGATDTQY
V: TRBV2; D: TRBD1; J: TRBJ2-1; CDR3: ASTQVAGTGGRRGSNEQF
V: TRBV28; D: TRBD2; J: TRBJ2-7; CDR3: ASSRKLADAEQY
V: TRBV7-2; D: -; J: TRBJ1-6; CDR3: ASSPSNSPLH
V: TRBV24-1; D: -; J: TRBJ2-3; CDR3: ATSEGGRAGTPTDTQY
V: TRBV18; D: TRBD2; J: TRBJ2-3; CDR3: ASSPPVIGRGTDTQY
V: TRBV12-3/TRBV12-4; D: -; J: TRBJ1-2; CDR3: ASSPSAGRIYGYT
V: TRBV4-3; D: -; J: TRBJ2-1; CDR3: ASSQDYRVLGYEQF
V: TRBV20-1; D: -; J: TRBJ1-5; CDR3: SASGREDQPQH
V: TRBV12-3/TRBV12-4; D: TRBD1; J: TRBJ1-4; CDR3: ASSFRTGHEELF
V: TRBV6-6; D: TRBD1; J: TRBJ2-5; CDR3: ASRQGAGNEQY
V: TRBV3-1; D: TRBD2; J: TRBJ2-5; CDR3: ASSQLPSGQETQY
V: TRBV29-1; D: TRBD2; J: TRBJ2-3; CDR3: SVVPQRGGKEDTQY
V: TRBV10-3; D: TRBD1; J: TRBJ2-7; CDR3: AISARQGDYEQY
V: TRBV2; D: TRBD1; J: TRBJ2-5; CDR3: ASSEPWTGQETQY
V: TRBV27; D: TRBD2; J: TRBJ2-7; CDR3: ASSAFPGTSGSGSYEQY
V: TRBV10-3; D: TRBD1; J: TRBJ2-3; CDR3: DRDRVTDTQY
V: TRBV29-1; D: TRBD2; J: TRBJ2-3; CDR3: SAGLADSTDTQY
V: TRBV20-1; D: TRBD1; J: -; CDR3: SAGQDSSSEQY
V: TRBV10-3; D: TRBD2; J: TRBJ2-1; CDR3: AISESLAGVREQF
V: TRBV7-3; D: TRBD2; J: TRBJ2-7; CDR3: ASSQAGGHYEQY
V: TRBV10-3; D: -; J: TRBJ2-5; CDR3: AISESRGLAALQETQY
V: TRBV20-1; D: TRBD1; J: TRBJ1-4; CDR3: SAPDRERGKLF
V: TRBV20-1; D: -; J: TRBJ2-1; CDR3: SARPALGAFNEQF
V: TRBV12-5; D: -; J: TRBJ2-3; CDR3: ASGLQASTDTQY
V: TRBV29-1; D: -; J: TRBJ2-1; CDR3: SVESSGGETQF
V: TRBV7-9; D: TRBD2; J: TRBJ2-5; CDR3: ASSLYSGREYNEQY
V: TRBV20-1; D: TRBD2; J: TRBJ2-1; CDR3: SARDTASGGDEQF
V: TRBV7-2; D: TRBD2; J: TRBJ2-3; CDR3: ASSSGLAATDTQY
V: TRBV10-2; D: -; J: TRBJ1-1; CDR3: ASRIGHQNTEAF
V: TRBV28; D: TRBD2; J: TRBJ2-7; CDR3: ASSQPPTRTSGRAYRLYEQY
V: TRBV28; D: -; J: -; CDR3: ATCTGAYEQY
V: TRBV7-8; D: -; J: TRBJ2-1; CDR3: ASSSWVGGTQGNEQF
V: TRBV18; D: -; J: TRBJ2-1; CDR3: ASSDGRKGNEQF
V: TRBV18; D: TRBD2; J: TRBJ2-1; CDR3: ASSPAGDLEQF
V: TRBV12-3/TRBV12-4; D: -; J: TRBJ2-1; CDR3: ASSFNGRLTLDNEQF
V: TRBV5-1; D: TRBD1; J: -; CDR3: ASSPILTGGSEQY
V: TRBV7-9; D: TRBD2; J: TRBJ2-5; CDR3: ASSFNVAGGPETQY